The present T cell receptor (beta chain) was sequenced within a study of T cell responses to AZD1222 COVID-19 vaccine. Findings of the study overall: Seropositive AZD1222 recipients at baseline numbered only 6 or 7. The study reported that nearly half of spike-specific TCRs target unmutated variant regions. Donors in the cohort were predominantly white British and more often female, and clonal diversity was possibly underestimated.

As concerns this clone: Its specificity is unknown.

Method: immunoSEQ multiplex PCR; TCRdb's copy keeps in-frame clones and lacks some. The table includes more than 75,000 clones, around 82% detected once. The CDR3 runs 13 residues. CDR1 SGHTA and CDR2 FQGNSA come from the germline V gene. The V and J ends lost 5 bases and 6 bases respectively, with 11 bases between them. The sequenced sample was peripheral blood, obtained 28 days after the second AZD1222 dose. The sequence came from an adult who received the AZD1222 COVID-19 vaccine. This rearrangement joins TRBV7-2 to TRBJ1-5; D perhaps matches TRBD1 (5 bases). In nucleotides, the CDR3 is TGTGCCAGCAGCGACGGACACTCTCAGCCCCAGCATTTT. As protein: CASSDGHSQPQHF.